This TCR beta chain was captured by sequencing in a study of identical twins' blood T cells (dated by TCRdb to about 2013). Regarding the study in general: The 12 libraries, six for the alpha chain and six for the beta chain, together yielded around 52 million Illumina reads. To assess how genetics influences repertoire formation, the study used next-generation sequencing to compare the TCR alpha and beta chain repertoires of three pairs of monozygous twins.

Donors were six healthy women forming three monozygous twin pairs. All three twin pairs had been reared together, and it was thought likely that the same infectious agents and vaccines had been met by these twin pairs. TCR cDNA libraries were prepared from RNA that had been isolated from peripheral blood mononuclear cells. General study outcomes and caveats: The number of shared CDR3 clonotypes between two donors was mainly determined by the product of their cloneset sizes, and twins did not clearly deviate from this trend. Among the most abundant TCRbeta clonotypes, each donor shared more CDR3 sequences with her twin than with unrelated donors. Environmental influences could not be excluded as an explanation for twin similarity, since twins were reared together. V gene usage, even among non-selected out-of-frame TCRbeta clonotypes, was reported to be markedly more similar within twin pairs than between unrelated donors. The study stated that the proposed role of the TCRalpha J segment in MHC recognition during thymic selection needs to be validated by independent studies.

CDR1 and CDR2, per the germline V gene, are MNHEY and SVGEGT. The CDR3 measures 16 amino acids from cysteine to phenylalanine. The kept DNA is CDR3 alone, 48 bases in frame from the first base. V loses 0 bases, J loses 2 bases, and the germline ends lie 12 bases apart. The library was produced with 5' RACE. Instrument on record: Illumina Genome Analyzer IIx. To prepare the RNA-based TCR cDNA libraries, a previously described protocol was followed, with several modifications. Sample-specific barcodes were introduced on both ends of each TCR cDNA library during cDNA synthesis and amplification to prevent cross-contamination. The authors' analysis ran thus. Each individual had between about 85,000 and nearly 500,000 identified clonotypes, and each library contained roughly 2.2 to 3.6 million CDR3-containing reads. Reads with improper barcode index combinations were discarded, after which clonesets were built for each library with the MiTCR software. While assembling CDR3 clonotypes, MiTCR filtered or rescued low-quality reads and corrected PCR and sequencing errors. Artificial out-of-frame clonotypes were removed by being mapped to in-frame sequences, with one indel in the CDR3 allowed. Similarity of V and J gene usage between donors was measured as Jensen-Shannon divergence divided by mean entropy. Clones were called with MiXCR by TCRdb after fastp trimmed the public reads at Q25, and only in-frame beta chains were retained. Duplicate CDR3 protein sequences are folded into a single record with the most common DNA and genes. The authors' filters were not applied to this entry. The sample contains hundreds of thousands of distinct CDR3 sequences, around 30% of them found a single time. The top ten clonotypes cover 6.1% of the sample.

This clonotype was detected a few times. No cognate antigen has been identified for it. Qualities for individual bases were not recorded, and no much larger clone is one base off. The V gene is TRBV6-2 or TRBV6-3 and the J gene is TRBJ2-3, with TRBD2 perhaps the D gene, on 6 matching bases. This clonotype was obtained from a woman between 18 and 50 years old in good health. Sequenced sample: PBMCs. CDR3 reads: CASSYSQRAVTDTQYF. The base sequence is TGTGCCAGCAGTTACTCCCAGCGGGCGGTCACAGATACGCAGTATTTT.